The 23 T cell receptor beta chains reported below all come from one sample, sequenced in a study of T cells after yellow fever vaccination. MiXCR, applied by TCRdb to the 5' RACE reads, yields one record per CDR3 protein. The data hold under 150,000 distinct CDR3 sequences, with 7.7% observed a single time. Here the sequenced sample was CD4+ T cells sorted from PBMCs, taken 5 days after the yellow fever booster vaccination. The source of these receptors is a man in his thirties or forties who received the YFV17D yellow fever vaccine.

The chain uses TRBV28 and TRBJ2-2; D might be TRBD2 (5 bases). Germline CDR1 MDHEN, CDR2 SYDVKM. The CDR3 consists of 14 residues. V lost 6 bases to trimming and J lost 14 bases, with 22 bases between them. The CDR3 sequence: CASSPGLLRRALFF. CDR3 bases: TGTGCCAGCAGCCCCGGACTCCTCAGAAGGGCACTGTTTTTT.

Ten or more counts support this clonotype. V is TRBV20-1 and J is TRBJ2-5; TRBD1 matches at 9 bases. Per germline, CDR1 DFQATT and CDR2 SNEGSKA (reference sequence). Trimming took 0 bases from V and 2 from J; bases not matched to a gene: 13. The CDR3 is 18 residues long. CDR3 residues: CSAREDSGGQGPQETQYF. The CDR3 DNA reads TGCAGTGCTAGAGAAGATAGTGGAGGACAGGGGCCACAAGAGACCCAGTACTTC.

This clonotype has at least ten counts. The CDR3 DNA is TGTGCCAGCAGTAGGACTAGCGGGAGGGGGGTCACCGGGGAGCTGTTTTTT. This translates into CASSRTSGRGVTGELFF. V and J are TRBV6-1 and TRBJ2-2; 15 bases match TRBD2. The V gene's germline CDR1 is MNHNS and CDR2 SASEGT. This CDR3 has 17 amino acids. The V segment lost 5 bases and the J segment 4 bases; nucleotides outside the gene matches: 5.

The CDR3 DNA follows: TGTGCCAGCAGCTTAAGAGACAGGAAAGGCTACACCTTC. Encoded protein: CASSLRDRKGYTF. J is TRBJ1-2 and V is TRBV5-8; D might be TRBD1 (6 bases). Trimming took 2 bases from V and 8 from J, leaving 13 bases between them. Germline CDR1 reads SGHTS; CDR2 reads YDEGEE. The CDR3 length is 13 residues.

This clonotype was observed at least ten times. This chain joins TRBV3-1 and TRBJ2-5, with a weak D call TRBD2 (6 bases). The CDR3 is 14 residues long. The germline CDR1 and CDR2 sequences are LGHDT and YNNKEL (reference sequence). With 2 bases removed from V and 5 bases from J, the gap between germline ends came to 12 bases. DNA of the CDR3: TGTGCCAGCAGCCAAATCCGACTAGGGGAGACCCAGTACTTC. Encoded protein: CASSQIRLGETQYF.

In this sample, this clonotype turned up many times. The CDR3 loop is CASSSGGITGGSETQYF. Written as DNA, the CDR3 is TGTGCCAGCAGCTCGGGGGGGATAACGGGAGGCTCCGAGACCCAGTACTTC. The rearrangement joins TRBV7-2 to TRBJ2-5; TRBD2 matches 8 bases. V gave up 4 bases and J gave up 5 bases; unmatched junction bases: 15. Per the germline V gene, CDR1 is SGHTA and CDR2 is FQGNSA. The CDR3 length is 17 residues.

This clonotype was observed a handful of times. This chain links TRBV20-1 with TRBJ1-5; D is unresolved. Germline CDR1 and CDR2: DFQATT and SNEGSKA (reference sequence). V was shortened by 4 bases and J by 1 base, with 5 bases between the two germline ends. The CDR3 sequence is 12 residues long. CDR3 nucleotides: TGCAGTGCTATTGAGAGCAATCAGCCCCAGCATTTT. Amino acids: CSAIESNQPQHF.

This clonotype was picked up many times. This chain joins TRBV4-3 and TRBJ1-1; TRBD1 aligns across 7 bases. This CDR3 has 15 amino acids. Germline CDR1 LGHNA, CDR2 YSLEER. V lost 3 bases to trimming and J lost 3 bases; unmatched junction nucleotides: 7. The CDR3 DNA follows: TGCGCCAGCAGCCAGGCCATAACAGGGGACACTGAAGCTTTCTTT. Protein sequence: CASSQAITGDTEAFF.

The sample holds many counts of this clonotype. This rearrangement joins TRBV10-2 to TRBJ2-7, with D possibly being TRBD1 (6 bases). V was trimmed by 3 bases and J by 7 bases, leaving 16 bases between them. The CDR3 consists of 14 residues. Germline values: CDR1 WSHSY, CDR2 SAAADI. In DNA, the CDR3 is TGCGCCAGCAGTGAACGACAGGCCGACGGGGAGCAGTACTTC. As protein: CASSERQADGEQYF.

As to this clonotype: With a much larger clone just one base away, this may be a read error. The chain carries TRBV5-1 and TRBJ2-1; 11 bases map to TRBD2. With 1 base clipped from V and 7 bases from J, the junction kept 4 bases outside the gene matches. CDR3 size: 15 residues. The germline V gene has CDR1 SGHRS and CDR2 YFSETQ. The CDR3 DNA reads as TGCGCCAGCAGCTTGAGGACTAGCGGGTGTAATGAGCAGTTCTTC. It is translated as CASSLRTSGCNEQFF.

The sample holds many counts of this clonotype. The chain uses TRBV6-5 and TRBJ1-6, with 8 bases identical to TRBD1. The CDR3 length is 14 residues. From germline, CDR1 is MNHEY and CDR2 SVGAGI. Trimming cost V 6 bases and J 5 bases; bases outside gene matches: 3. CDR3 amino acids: CASSSGQDNSPLHF. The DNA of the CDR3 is TGTGCCAGCAGCTCGGGACAGGATAATTCACCCCTCCACTTT.

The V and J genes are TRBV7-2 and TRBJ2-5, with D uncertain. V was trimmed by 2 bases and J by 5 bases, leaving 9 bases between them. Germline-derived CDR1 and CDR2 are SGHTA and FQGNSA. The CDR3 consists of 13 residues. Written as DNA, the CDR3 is TGTGCCAGCAGCTTACGAGATCTGGAGACCCAGTACTTC. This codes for CASSLRDLETQYF.

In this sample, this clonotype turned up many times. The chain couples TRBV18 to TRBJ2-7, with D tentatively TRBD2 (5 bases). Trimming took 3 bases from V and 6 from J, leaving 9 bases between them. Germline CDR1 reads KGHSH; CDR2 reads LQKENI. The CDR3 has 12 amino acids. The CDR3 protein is CASSPRVSEQYF. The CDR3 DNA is TGTGCCAGCTCACCGAGGGTTTCCGAGCAGTACTTC. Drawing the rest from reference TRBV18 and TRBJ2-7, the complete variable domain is NAGVMQNPRHLVRRRGQEARLRCSPMKGHSHVYWYRQLPEEGLKFMVYLQKENIIDESGMPKERFSAEFPKEGPSILRIQQVVRGDSAAYFCASSPRVSEQYFGPGTRLTVT.

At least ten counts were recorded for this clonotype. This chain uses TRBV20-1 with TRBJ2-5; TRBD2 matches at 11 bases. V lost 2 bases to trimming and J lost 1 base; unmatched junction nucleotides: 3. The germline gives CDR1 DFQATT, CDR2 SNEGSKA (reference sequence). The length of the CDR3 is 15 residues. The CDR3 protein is CSARRGTSGQETQYF. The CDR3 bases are TGCAGTGCTAGAAGAGGGACTAGCGGCCAAGAGACCCAGTACTTC.

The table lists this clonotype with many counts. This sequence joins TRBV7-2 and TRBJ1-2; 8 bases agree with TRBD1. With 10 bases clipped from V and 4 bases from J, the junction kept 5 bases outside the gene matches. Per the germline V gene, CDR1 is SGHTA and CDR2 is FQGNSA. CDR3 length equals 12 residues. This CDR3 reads CATGQGGYGYTF. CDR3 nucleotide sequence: TGTGCCACTGGACAGGGAGGCTATGGCTACACCTTC. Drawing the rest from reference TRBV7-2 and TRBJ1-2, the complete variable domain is GAGVSQSPSNKVTEKGKDVELRCDPISGHTALYWYRQSLGQGLEFLIYFQGNSAPDKSGLPSDRFSAERTGGSVSTLTIQRTQQEDSAVYLCATGQGGYGYTFGSGTRLTVV.

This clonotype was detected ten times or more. CDR3 sequence: CSAKRLARNTGELFF. In nucleotides, the CDR3 is TGCAGTGCTAAACGACTAGCGAGGAACACCGGGGAGCTGTTTTTT. The chain has TRBV20-1 and TRBJ2-2; 8 bases match TRBD2. Trimming removed 4 bases from V and 1 base from J; junction bases left unmatched: 5. Germline-derived CDR1 and CDR2 are DFQATT and SNEGSKA (reference sequence). The length of the CDR3 is 15 residues.

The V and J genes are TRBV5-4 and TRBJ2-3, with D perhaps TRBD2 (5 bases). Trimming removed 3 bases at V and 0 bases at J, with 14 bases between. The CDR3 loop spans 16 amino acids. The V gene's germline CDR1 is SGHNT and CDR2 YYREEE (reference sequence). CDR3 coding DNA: TGTGCCAGCAGCTCCCCGGCGGGTTCTAGCACAGATACGCAGTATTTT. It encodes CASSSPAGSSTDTQYF. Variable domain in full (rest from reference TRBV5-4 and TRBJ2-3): ETGVTQSPTHLIKTRGQQVTLRCSSQSGHNTVSWYQQALGQGPQFIFQYYREEENGRGNFPPRFSGLQFPNYSSELNVNALELDDSALYLCASSSPAGSSTDTQYFGPGTRLTVL.

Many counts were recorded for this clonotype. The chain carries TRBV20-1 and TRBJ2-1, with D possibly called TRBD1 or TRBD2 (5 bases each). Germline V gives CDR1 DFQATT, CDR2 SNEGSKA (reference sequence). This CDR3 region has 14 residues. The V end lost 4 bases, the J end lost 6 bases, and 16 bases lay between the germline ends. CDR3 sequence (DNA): TGCAGTGCTAATACTCTCCAGGGAGCCAATGAGCAGTTCTTC. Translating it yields CSANTLQGANEQFF.

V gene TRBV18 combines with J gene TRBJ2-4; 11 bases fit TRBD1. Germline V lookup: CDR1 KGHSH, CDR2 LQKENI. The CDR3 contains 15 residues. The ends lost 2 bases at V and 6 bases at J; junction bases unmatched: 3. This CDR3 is CASSPGQGAGNIQYF. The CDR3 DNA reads TGTGCCAGCTCACCAGGACAGGGGGCTGGAAACATTCAGTACTTC.

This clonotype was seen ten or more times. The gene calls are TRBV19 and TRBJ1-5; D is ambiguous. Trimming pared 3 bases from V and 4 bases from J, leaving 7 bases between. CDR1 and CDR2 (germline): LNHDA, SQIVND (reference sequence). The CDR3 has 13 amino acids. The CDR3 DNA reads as TGTGCCAGTAGTATCAGAGTTAATCAGCCCCAGCATTTT. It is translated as CASSIRVNQPQHF. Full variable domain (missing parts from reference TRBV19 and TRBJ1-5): DGGITQSPKYLFRKEGQNVTLSCEQNLNHDAMYWYRQDPGQGLRLIYYSQIVNDFQKGDIAEGYSVSREKKESFPLTVTSAQKNPTAFYLCASSIRVNQPQHFGDGTRLSIL.

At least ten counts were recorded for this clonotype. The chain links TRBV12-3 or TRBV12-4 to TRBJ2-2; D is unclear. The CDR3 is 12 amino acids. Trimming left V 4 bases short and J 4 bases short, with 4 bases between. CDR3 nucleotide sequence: TGTGCCAGCAGTTCGAGCACCGGGGAGCTGTTTTTT. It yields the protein CASSSSTGELFF.

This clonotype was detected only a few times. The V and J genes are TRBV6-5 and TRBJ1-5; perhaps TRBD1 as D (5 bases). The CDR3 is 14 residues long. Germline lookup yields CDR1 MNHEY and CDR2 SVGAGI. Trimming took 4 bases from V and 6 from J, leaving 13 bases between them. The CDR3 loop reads CASSLKGLGQPQHF. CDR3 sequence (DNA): TGTGCCAGCAGTTTAAAGGGGCTCGGTCAGCCCCAGCATTTT.

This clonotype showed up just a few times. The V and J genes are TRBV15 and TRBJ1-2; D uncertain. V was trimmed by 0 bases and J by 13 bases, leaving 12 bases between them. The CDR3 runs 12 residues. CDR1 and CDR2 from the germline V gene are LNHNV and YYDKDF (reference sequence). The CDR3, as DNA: TGTGCCACCAGCAGAGATCGGGGAGCTGGCACCTTC. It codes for CATSRDRGAGTF.